These T cell receptor beta chains were read from a single sample in a study of Japanese encephalitis immunity and Zika vaccine responses. Using its own MiXCR run on the 5' RACE reads, TCRdb lists one record per CDR3 protein. The sample has about 200 distinct CDR3 sequences; 5% are singletons. The sequenced sample was antigen-activated CD8+ T cells from blood, cultured, obtained during a Zika inactivated vaccine study. These receptors came from an adult man who received an inactivated Zika virus vaccine. CDR3s include the opening cysteine and the closing phenylalanine or tryptophan. The order of the fields is clone size, J gene, D gene, V gene, CDR3 DNA, CDR3 protein. The D gene is left open where the match is weak. Clone sizes are given selectively: once, few, many, or a class where the clone is expanded.

>large|TRBJ2-3|.|TRBV5-1
TGCGCCAGCAGCGCCCCGGAGGGGACAGACACAGATACGCAGTATTTT
CASSAPEGTDTDTQYF
>medium-sized|TRBJ1-5|TRBD1|TRBV5-1
TGCGCCAGCAGCCTAACAGGGGGGGAGCAGCCCCAGCATTTT
CASSLTGGEQPQHF
>medium-sized|TRBJ2-7|.|TRBV4-3
TGCGCCAGCAGCCAAGTGGGGTTAGATGGCTCCTACGAGCAGTACTTC
CASSQVGLDGSYEQYF
>large|TRBJ1-1|.|TRBV4-3
TGCGCCAGCAGCCAAGAGAATGGCAGGGTCAACACTGAAGCTTTCTTT
CASSQENGRVNTEAFF
>large|TRBJ1-2|TRBD1|TRBV4-3
TGCGCCAGCAGCCAAGCCCAGGGGGCAAATGGCTACACCTTC
CASSQAQGANGYTF
>large|TRBJ2-2|.|TRBV4-1
TGCGCCAGCAGCCAAGAAAAGGGTAACACCGGGGAGCTGTTTTTT
CASSQEKGNTGELFF
>large|TRBJ1-1|TRBD1|TRBV20-1
TGCAGTGCTGGACAGGGGGACACTGAAGCTTTCTTT
CSAGQGDTEAFF
>medium-sized|TRBJ1-4|.|TRBV4-3
TGCGCCAGCAGCCAAGTTGGGGGGGGTGGTGAAAAACTGTTTTTT
CASSQVGGGGEKLFF
>large|TRBJ2-7|.|TRBV4-3
TGCGCCAGCAGCTCGCAGGAGGGGGGCTACGAGCAGTACTTC
CASSSQEGGYEQYF
>hyperexpanded|TRBJ2-7|TRBD1|TRBV4-3
TGCGCCAGCAGCCATCGACCGGGACAGGGGTCCAACGAGCAGTACTTC
CASSHRPGQGSNEQYF
>.|TRBJ2-1|.|TRBV12-3/TRBV12-4
TGTGCCAGCAGTGTCGGGACTGCTAACAATGAGCAGTTCTTC
CASSVGTANNEQFF
>medium-sized|TRBJ1-6|.|TRBV5-6
TGTGCCAGCAGCTGGGACCGGGAGCTAAATTCACCCCTCCACTTT
CASSWDRELNSPLHF
>few|TRBJ2-3|.|TRBV3-1
TGTGCCAGCAGCCAAGAGGACAGCACCACAGATACGCAGTATTTT
CASSQEDSTTDTQYF
>large|TRBJ2-1|.|TRBV28
TGTGCCAGCAGTTCCCCTAGGAGATCCTACAATGAGCAGTTCTTC
CASSSPRRSYNEQFF
>large|TRBJ2-1|.|TRBV4-3
TGCGCCAGCAGCCAAGTAGGAGGGAAGGTTAATGAGCAGTTCTTC
CASSQVGGKVNEQFF
>large|TRBJ1-1|TRBD1|TRBV4-3
TGCGCCAGCAGCCATCTTGACAGGGGGCAAGGGAACACTGAAGCTTTCTTT
CASSHLDRGQGNTEAFF
>large|TRBJ2-3|.|TRBV15
TGTGCCACCAGCAGAGGCACAGATACGCAGTATTTT
CATSRGTDTQYF
>medium-sized|TRBJ1-1|.|TRBV4-3
TGCGCCAGCAGCCTCATCTCCAACACTGAAGCTTTCTTT
CASSLISNTEAFF
>large|TRBJ1-1|.|TRBV4-3
TGCGCCAGCAGCCAAGGTGGAGAAGCTTTCTTT
CASSQGGEAFF
>large|TRBJ1-1|.|TRBV4-3
TGCGCCAGCAGCCACGTGGACAGAGAGAACACTGAAGCTTTCTTT
CASSHVDRENTEAFF
>large|TRBJ1-2|.|TRBV12-3/TRBV12-4
TGTGCCAGCAGTTTAGTGAGGTTTCGGGACTACACCTTC
CASSLVRFRDYTF
>large|TRBJ1-1|TRBD1|TRBV4-3
TGCGCCAGCAGCCAATTGACAGGGGACACTGAAGCTTTCTTT
CASSQLTGDTEAFF
>hyperexpanded|TRBJ1-1|.|TRBV4-3
TGCGCCAGCAGCAACTTAAATAACGCTGAAGCTTTCTTT
CASSNLNNAEAFF